These T cell receptor beta chains were read from a single sample in a study of breast tumors, draining lymph nodes, adjacent tissues. One entry per CDR3 protein, called by TCRdb with MiXCR from the multiplex PCR reads. The data contain approximately 180,000 distinct CDR3 sequences, about 34% of them seen just once; the ten biggest clones take up about 3.8%. Sequencing used axillary lymph node tissue. The receptors derive from a female donor with breast cancer. Some clones in this sample may be carry-over from other donors' samples. The CDR3 runs from the conserved cysteine through the conserved F or W. A D gene is named only where the DNA matches it firmly. Clone size is stated in some rows and not others, as once, few, many or a class when expanded.

d_call: .
v_call: TRBV25-1
j_call: TRBJ1-2
clone_size: many
cdr3_aa: CASSLSGDGYTF
cdr3_nt: TGTGCCAGCAGTTTGTCAGGGGATGGCTACACCTTC

d_call: .
v_call: TRBV10-3
j_call: TRBJ2-1
clone_size: once
cdr3_aa: CAISLLGAPREEQFF
cdr3_nt: TGTGCCATCAGCTTACTAGGGGCCCCGCGGGAAGAGCAGTTCTTC

d_call: .
v_call: TRBV3-1
j_call: TRBJ2-2
clone_size: many
cdr3_aa: CASSQGGAVTGELFF
cdr3_nt: TGTGCCAGCAGCCAAGGTGGGGCCGTCACCGGGGAGCTGTTTTTT

d_call: .
v_call: TRBV12-3/TRBV12-4
j_call: TRBJ1-4
clone_size: many
cdr3_aa: CASSLGGLDEKLFF
cdr3_nt: TGTGCCAGCAGTTTAGGAGGGCTTGATGAAAAACTGTTTTTT

d_call: .
v_call: TRBV6-1
j_call: TRBJ1-2
clone_size: many
cdr3_aa: CASSDKFGWWGYTF
cdr3_nt: TGTGCCAGCAGTGATAAGTTCGGGTGGTGGGGCTACACCTTC

d_call: .
v_call: TRBV28
j_call: TRBJ2-5
clone_size: many
cdr3_aa: CASSFVSSSSETQYF
cdr3_nt: TGTGCCAGCAGTTTCGTTAGTAGCAGTTCAGAGACCCAGTACTTC

d_call: .
v_call: TRBV6-6
j_call: TRBJ2-7
clone_size: few
cdr3_aa: CASRASATTRYEQYF
cdr3_nt: TGTGCCAGCAGGGCTAGCGCCACAACTCGCTACGAGCAGTACTTC

d_call: .
v_call: TRBV10-2
j_call: TRBJ2-2
clone_size: many
cdr3_aa: CASSLGSGKSGELFF
cdr3_nt: TGCGCCAGCTCCCTTGGATCAGGAAAGTCCGGGGAGCTGTTTTTT

d_call: .
v_call: TRBV12-3/TRBV12-4
j_call: TRBJ1-2
clone_size: .
cdr3_aa: CASSFTSGASYGYTF
cdr3_nt: TGTGCCAGCAGTTTCACTAGCGGGGCCTCCTATGGCTACACCTTC

d_call: .
v_call: TRBV20-1
j_call: TRBJ1-6
clone_size: .
cdr3_aa: CSARGENNSPLHF
cdr3_nt: TGCAGTGCTAGAGGGGAAAATAATTCACCCCTCCACTTT

d_call: .
v_call: TRBV7-6
j_call: TRBJ1-1
clone_size: few
cdr3_aa: CASSGRVNTEAFF
cdr3_nt: TGTGCCAGCAGCGGCAGGGTGAACACTGAAGCTTTCTTT

d_call: .
v_call: TRBV25-1
j_call: TRBJ2-2
clone_size: many
cdr3_aa: CASSESSLRRGSTTGELFF
cdr3_nt: TGTGCCAGCAGTGAATCATCGCTCCGGAGGGGATCGACCACCGGGGAGCTGTTTTTT

d_call: .
v_call: TRBV5-6
j_call: TRBJ2-5
clone_size: many
cdr3_aa: CASSLNQRNQETQYF
cdr3_nt: TGTGCCAGCAGCTTGAATCAGCGAAATCAAGAGACCCAGTACTTC

d_call: TRBD1
v_call: TRBV14
j_call: TRBJ2-7
clone_size: many
cdr3_aa: CASSRSDRGGEQYF
cdr3_nt: TGTGCCAGCAGCAGAAGTGACAGGGGGGGCGAGCAGTACTTC

d_call: .
v_call: TRBV20-1
j_call: TRBJ1-6
clone_size: once
cdr3_aa: CSVLPSSGGSSYNSPLHF
cdr3_nt: TGCAGTGTCCTCCCTTCTAGTGGGGGGAGCTCCTATAATTCACCCCTCCACTTT

d_call: .
v_call: TRBV20-1
j_call: TRBJ1-6
clone_size: .
cdr3_aa: CSARDGANSPLRF
cdr3_nt: TGCAGTGCTCGGGACGGCGCTAATTCACCCCTCCGCTTT

d_call: TRBD1
v_call: TRBV7-9
j_call: TRBJ1-4
clone_size: .
cdr3_aa: CASSFQTGNVKLFF
cdr3_nt: TGCGCCAGCAGCTTCCAGACAGGGAATGTAAAACTGTTTTTT

d_call: TRBD1
v_call: TRBV7-6
j_call: TRBJ2-1
clone_size: many
cdr3_aa: CASSGTGTGGGEQFF
cdr3_nt: TGTGCCAGCAGCGGAACCGGGACAGGGGGCGGTGAGCAGTTCTTC

d_call: .
v_call: TRBV5-1
j_call: TRBJ2-2
clone_size: many
cdr3_aa: CASSLGNTGELFF
cdr3_nt: TGCGCCAGCAGCTTAGGGAACACCGGGGAGCTGTTTTTT

d_call: TRBD1
v_call: TRBV4-1
j_call: TRBJ2-7
clone_size: many
cdr3_aa: CASSQAGTGTYEQYF
cdr3_nt: TGCGCCAGCAGCCAAGCCGGGACAGGGACCTACGAGCAGTACTTC

d_call: .
v_call: TRBV3-1
j_call: TRBJ1-2
clone_size: many
cdr3_aa: CASKGGQHGYTF
cdr3_nt: TGTGCCAGCAAGGGGGGGCAACATGGCTACACCTTC

d_call: .
v_call: TRBV15
j_call: TRBJ1-5
clone_size: many
cdr3_aa: CATSRLLQGQPQHF
cdr3_nt: TGTGCCACCAGCAGATTATTACAGGGTCAGCCCCAGCATTTT

d_call: .
v_call: TRBV7-3
j_call: TRBJ2-1
clone_size: many
cdr3_aa: CASSLWAGTNEQFF
cdr3_nt: TGTGCCAGCAGCTTATGGGCGGGAACCAATGAGCAGTTCTTC

d_call: TRBD1
v_call: TRBV7-8
j_call: TRBJ2-7
clone_size: many
cdr3_aa: CASSLDRGPYEQYF
cdr3_nt: TGTGCCAGCAGCTTGGACAGGGGACCCTACGAGCAGTACTTC

d_call: TRBD1
v_call: TRBV6-5
j_call: TRBJ2-7
clone_size: many
cdr3_aa: CASRKQGADEQYF
cdr3_nt: TGTGCCAGCAGAAAACAGGGGGCGGACGAGCAGTACTTC

d_call: .
v_call: TRBV6-4
j_call: TRBJ2-7
clone_size: many
cdr3_aa: CASIFKDPLSYEQYF
cdr3_nt: TGTGCCAGCATTTTCAAGGACCCGCTCTCCTACGAGCAGTACTTC

d_call: .
v_call: TRBV13
j_call: TRBJ2-5
clone_size: many
cdr3_aa: CASSLRTAPFEETQYF
cdr3_nt: TGTGCCAGCAGCTTACGGACAGCTCCCTTCGAAGAGACCCAGTACTTC

d_call: TRBD2
v_call: TRBV6-5
j_call: TRBJ2-7
clone_size: .
cdr3_aa: CASSLSGRAVDEQYF
cdr3_nt: TGTGCCAGCAGTCTTAGCGGGAGGGCCGTGGACGAGCAGTACTTC

d_call: .
v_call: TRBV20-1
j_call: TRBJ2-1
clone_size: many
cdr3_aa: CSATAWVKSGAAYNEQFF
cdr3_nt: TGCAGTGCTACCGCTTGGGTTAAGTCGGGAGCGGCCTACAATGAGCAGTTCTTC

d_call: .
v_call: TRBV6-5
j_call: TRBJ1-5
clone_size: .
cdr3_aa: CASSYSGKPRGPQHF
cdr3_nt: TGTGCCAGCAGTTACTCAGGCAAGCCACGGGGGCCCCAGCATTTT

d_call: .
v_call: TRBV6-2/TRBV6-3
j_call: TRBJ2-2
clone_size: few
cdr3_aa: CASSHSTGRPANTGELFF
cdr3_nt: TGTGCCAGCAGTCACTCGACGGGACGGCCCGCGAACACCGGGGAGCTGTTTTTT

d_call: .
v_call: TRBV20-1
j_call: TRBJ2-6
clone_size: many
cdr3_aa: CSARWDSGANVLTF
cdr3_nt: TGCAGTGCTAGATGGGACTCTGGGGCCAACGTCCTGACTTTC

d_call: .
v_call: TRBV7-2
j_call: TRBJ2-7
clone_size: .
cdr3_aa: CASSANNRDQLIGFYEQYF
cdr3_nt: TGTGCCAGCAGCGCTAACAACCGAGACCAACTGATAGGGTTTTACGAGCAGTACTTC

d_call: .
v_call: TRBV6-5
j_call: TRBJ1-2
clone_size: many
cdr3_aa: CASSRLSRGGLDGYTF
cdr3_nt: TGTGCCAGCAGCCGCCTTTCTCGTGGGGGGCTCGATGGCTACACCTTC

d_call: .
v_call: TRBV12-3/TRBV12-4
j_call: TRBJ2-1
clone_size: many
cdr3_aa: CASSLAALSEQFF
cdr3_nt: TGTGCCAGCAGTTTAGCAGCTCTTAGTGAGCAGTTCTTC

d_call: TRBD1
v_call: TRBV12-5
j_call: TRBJ2-1
clone_size: .
cdr3_aa: CASVGGQGYNEQFF
cdr3_nt: TGTGCTAGTGTAGGGGGACAGGGGTACAATGAGCAGTTCTTC

d_call: .
v_call: TRBV6-1
j_call: TRBJ1-6
clone_size: many
cdr3_aa: CASSESYSARSPLHF
cdr3_nt: TGTGCCAGCAGTGAATCTTATAGCGCCCGATCACCCCTCCACTTT

d_call: .
v_call: TRBV2
j_call: TRBJ2-5
clone_size: .
cdr3_aa: CASNRGLGTGETQYF
cdr3_nt: TGTGCCAGCAATCGTGGGCTGGGGACGGGTGAGACCCAGTACTTC

d_call: TRBD1
v_call: TRBV24-1
j_call: TRBJ2-2
clone_size: .
cdr3_aa: CATSDPGQPNTGELFF
cdr3_nt: TGTGCCACCAGTGACCCGGGACAGCCCAACACCGGGGAGCTGTTTTTT

d_call: TRBD1
v_call: TRBV29-1
j_call: TRBJ1-2
clone_size: .
cdr3_aa: CSVEAGGTGGYGYTF
cdr3_nt: TGCAGCGTTGAGGCCGGAGGAACAGGGGGCTATGGCTACACCTTC

d_call: .
v_call: TRBV7-9
j_call: TRBJ1-4
clone_size: few
cdr3_aa: CASSPRGTNEKLFF
cdr3_nt: TGTGCCAGCAGCCCGAGGGGGACGAATGAAAAACTGTTTTTT

d_call: .
v_call: TRBV7-9
j_call: TRBJ2-7
clone_size: once
cdr3_aa: CASAARDIGDYEQYF
cdr3_nt: TGTGCCAGCGCCGCCCGGGACATTGGGGACTACGAGCAGTACTTC

d_call: .
v_call: TRBV2
j_call: TRBJ2-2
clone_size: many
cdr3_aa: CASSEGLYTGELFF
cdr3_nt: TGTGCCAGCAGTGAAGGACTGTACACCGGGGAGCTGTTTTTT